The 32 T cell receptor beta chains in this list originate from one sample, sequenced in a study of T cells in tuberculosis. TCRdb keeps only in-frame clones here, not all; method: immunoSEQ multiplex PCR. The data hold approximately 30,000 clones, with 97% observed a single time. The specimen was PBMCs. These receptors were obtained from a donor between 10 and 29 years old with latent tuberculosis or without tuberculosis infection.

The V call is TRBV9, the J call TRBJ2-5, with 7 positions matching TRBD1. Germline CDR1 and CDR2: SGDLS and YYNGEE. V dropped 4 bases and J dropped 2; count of bases not matched to a gene: 11. The length of the CDR3 is 16 residues. As DNA, the CDR3 is TGTGCCAGCAGCTACGGGCAGGGGGTACCTCAAGAGACCCAGTACTTC. Translated, it gives CASSYGQGVPQETQYF.

The rearrangement joins TRBV7-2 to TRBJ2-7; a weak D match, TRBD1 (5 bases). V lost 2 bases and J lost 7, with 18 bases in between. Germline CDR1 is SGHTA and CDR2 is FQGNSA. This CDR3 has 15 amino acids. CDR3 nucleotide sequence: TGTGCCAGCAGCTTACAGGGTCCCAGCCCTCGTGAGCAGTACTTC. This encodes CASSLQGPSPREQYF.

V is TRBV4-1 and J is TRBJ1-1; D not certain. CDR3 size: 14 residues. Between the trimmed V and J ends, which lost 0 bases and 4 bases, there was a span of 9 bases. Germline values: CDR1 MGHRA, CDR2 YSYEKL. CDR3 sequence (DNA): TGCGCCAGCAGCCAAGAAGCGGTGGTCACTGAAGCTTTCTTT. Its protein product is CASSQEAVVTEAFF.

A single count supports this clone. The V call is TRBV28, the J call TRBJ2-3, with 15 nucleotides matching TRBD2. The V segment lost 6 bases and the J segment 3 bases; nucleotides outside the gene matches: 10. This CDR3 spans 18 amino acids. Looked up from germline, CDR1 is MDHEN and CDR2 is SYDVKM. The CDR3 here is CASSRGTSGRRWTDTQYF. The CDR3 DNA reads TGTGCCAGCAGCCGTGGGACTAGCGGGAGGAGGTGGACAGATACGCAGTATTTT.

V and J are TRBV18 and TRBJ2-7, with 10 bases fitting TRBD1. J lost 4 bases, V lost 0 bases, and 6 bases had no gene match. This CDR3 is 16 amino acids long. CDR1 and CDR2 (germline): KGHSH, LQKENI. The CDR3: CASSPPETGQGYEQYF. CDR3 nucleotides: TGTGCCAGCTCACCACCGGAAACGGGACAGGGGTACGAGCAGTACTTC.

The J gene is TRBJ1-2, the V gene TRBV27; the D gene is possibly TRBD1 (6 bases). V was shortened by 6 bases and J by 4 bases, with 15 bases between the two germline ends. Germline V gene sequence: CDR1 MNHEY, CDR2 SMNVEV (reference sequence). The CDR3 runs 14 residues. The CDR3 is CASSPNRDGYGYTF. In DNA, the CDR3 is TGTGCCAGCAGCCCAAACAGGGACGGCTATGGCTACACCTTC.

The chain employs TRBV6-1 and TRBJ1-2; D may be TRBD1 (6 bases). CDR3 length: 12 residues. Trimming took 4 bases from V and 7 from J, leaving 10 bases between them. Germline V gives CDR1 MNHNS, CDR2 SASEGT. This CDR3 is CASSVSGVGYTF. CDR3 nucleotide sequence: TGTGCCAGCAGTGTCTCAGGGGTTGGCTACACCTTC.

This clone came up once. CDR3 in DNA: TGTGCCAGCAGACCCGGGACAGGGGGCGTCCAGCAGTACTTC. This sequence encodes CASRPGTGGVQQYF. The rearrangement links TRBV6-1 to TRBJ2-7; 12 nucleotides line up with TRBD1. The CDR3 is 14 amino acids. Germline V gene data show CDR1 as MNHNS and CDR2 as SASEGT. Losses at the gene ends were 6 bases for V and 8 bases for J; bases not matched to a gene: 8.

V usage is TRBV10-3 and J usage is TRBJ2-1; maybe TRBD2 (6 bases). The germline V and J ends were trimmed by 2 bases and 4 bases, with 15 bases remaining between them. The germline V gene has CDR1 ENHRY and CDR2 SYGVKD. The CDR3 consists of 16 residues. The CDR3 DNA is TGTGCCATCAGTGAGGAACCGGGACTTTCGTACAATGAGCAGTTCTTC. It yields the protein CAISEEPGLSYNEQFF.

V usage is TRBV2 and J usage is TRBJ1-1; D unresolved. The CDR3 is 12 residues long. The ends were cut back, 10 bases at V and 10 bases at J, with 19 bases in the middle. Germline-derived CDR1 and CDR2 are SNHLY and FYNNEI. The CDR3 DNA reads as TGTGCCACCAGGAGAGGGATTTGGGGAGCTTTCTTT. Protein sequence: CATRRGIWGAFF.

The rearrangement uses TRBV18 and TRBJ2-7, with D perhaps matching TRBD1 (5 bases). Germline-derived CDR1 and CDR2 are KGHSH and LQKENI. The CDR3 covers 15 residues. Trimming cost V 4 bases and J 2 bases, with 15 bases left between them. The CDR3 loop is CASSRARQTPYEQYF. For the CDR3, the DNA is TGTGCCAGCTCACGGGCTCGACAGACCCCCTACGAGCAGTACTTC.

V usage is TRBV19 and J usage is TRBJ1-5, with no clear D. Per the germline V gene, CDR1 is LNHDA and CDR2 is SQIVND (reference sequence). The CDR3 is 13 residues long. V gave up 3 bases and J gave up 6 bases, with 9 bases separating them. CDR3 sequence (DNA): TGTGCCAGTAGTATTGATGGGCTTCAGCCCCAGCATTTT. This encodes CASSIDGLQPQHF.

The rearrangement links TRBV11-3 to TRBJ2-2, with 11 nucleotides matching TRBD2. The germline gives CDR1 SGHNT, CDR2 YENEEA. V was clipped by 5 bases and J by 3 bases; unmatched bases: 2. This CDR3 contains 15 residues. CDR3 nucleotide sequence: TGTGCCAGCAGCACTAGCGGGAGTTACACCGGGGAGCTGTTTTTT. Its translation is CASSTSGSYTGELFF.

J is TRBJ2-7 and V is TRBV7-8, with 10 nucleotides matching TRBD2. J gave up 0 bases and V 1 base, and 6 bases lay outside the gene matches. The CDR3 sequence is 17 residues long. Per the germline V gene, CDR1 is SGHVS and CDR2 is FQNEAQ. The CDR3 coding sequence is TGTGCCAGCAGCTTAGTTACTAGCGGGGATAGCTCCTACGAGCAGTACTTC. It encodes CASSLVTSGDSSYEQYF.

The chain links TRBV6-1 to TRBJ1-1; D ambiguous. Germline lookup yields CDR1 MNHNS and CDR2 SASEGT. V dropped 6 bases and J dropped 0 bases, with 14 bases sitting between them. The CDR3 runs 15 residues. CDR3 bases: TGTGCCAGCAGCCGAGGCGGGTCAATGAACACTGAAGCTTTCTTT. Its translation is CASSRGGSMNTEAFF.

The V call is TRBV7-8, the J call TRBJ2-3; D perhaps matches TRBD1 (7 bases). Trimming took 1 base from V and 1 from J, leaving 18 bases between them. From germline, CDR1 is SGHVS and CDR2 FQNEAQ. The CDR3 is 18 amino acids. CDR3 in DNA: TGTGCCAGCAGCTTAGGTTGGGTCGGAGGGACAGGCACAGATACGCAGTATTTT. As protein: CASSLGWVGGTGTDTQYF. The whole variable domain, filled in from reference TRBV7-8 and TRBJ2-3, reads GAGVSQSPRYKVAKRGQDVALRCDPISGHVSLFWYQQALGQGPEFLTYFQNEAQLDKSGLPSDRFFAERPEGSVSTLKIQRTQQEDSAVYLCASSLGWVGGTGTDTQYFGPGTRLTVL.

Comment on this clone: The junction and the germline gene differ at one end; a read error may be behind it. The V and J genes are TRBV5-4 and TRBJ2-5; 7 positions agree with TRBD2. This CDR3 region has 16 residues. Germline CDR1 SGHNT, CDR2 YYREEE (reference sequence). CDR3 protein: CASSLVSAGDQETQYF. DNA of the CDR3: TGTGCCAGTAGCTTGGTGTCCGCGGGGGACCAAGAGACCCAGTACTTC.

The J gene is TRBJ2-1, the V gene TRBV25-1; the match to TRBD2 covers 8 bases. CDR1 MGHDK and CDR2 SYGVNS come from the germline V gene. Trimming at V came to 1 base and at J to 6 bases, leaving 5 bases not matched to a gene. The CDR3 loop spans 15 amino acids. This chain's CDR3 is CASSEWRGEFNEQFF. The CDR3 region has the DNA TGTGCCAGCAGTGAATGGCGGGGGGAATTCAATGAGCAGTTCTTC.

V usage is TRBV5-1 and J usage is TRBJ1-1; TRBD1 might be the D (5 bases). From germline, CDR1 is SGHRS and CDR2 YFSETQ. V lost 0 bases and J 4 bases, leaving 13 bases between the germline ends. The CDR3 is made up of 15 amino acids. The CDR3: CASSLGAAGGTEAFF. The CDR3 DNA reads TGCGCCAGCAGCTTGGGTGCGGCGGGGGGCACTGAAGCTTTCTTT.

This sequence joins TRBV5-1 and TRBJ2-3; 7 bases map to TRBD1. CDR3 length: 14 residues. CDR1 and CDR2 from the germline V gene are SGHRS and YFSETQ. Trimming at V came to 4 bases and at J to 4 bases, leaving 6 bases not matched to a gene. Here the CDR3 reads CASSHRGSADTQYF. CDR3 in DNA: TGCGCCAGCAGCCACAGGGGATCAGCAGATACGCAGTATTTT.

The genes are TRBV5-8 and TRBJ1-5, with TRBD1 as a possible D gene (6 bases). Per the germline V gene, CDR1 is SGHTS and CDR2 is YDEGEE. The CDR3 contains 16 residues. V was clipped by 3 bases and J by 2 bases, with 15 bases between them. The CDR3 is CASSSGRGRGNQPQHF. CDR3 sequence (DNA): TGTGCCAGCAGCTCCGGCAGGGGTCGGGGCAATCAGCCCCAGCATTTT.

The V call is TRBV11-2, the J call TRBJ2-1; a possible D gene is TRBD1 (6 bases). The CDR3 sequence is 11 residues long. V was cut by 1 base and J by 15 bases, with 10 bases left in between. Germline V gene lookup returns CDR1 SGHAT and CDR2 FQNNGV. The CDR3 here is CASSLGQEAFF. CDR3 sequence (DNA): TGTGCCAGCAGCTTAGGACAGGAAGCGTTCTTC.

The chain uses TRBV6-5 and TRBJ1-2, with 10 bases matching TRBD1. Germline V gives CDR1 MNHEY, CDR2 SVGAGI. After removal of 8 bases from V and 5 bases from J, the junction contained 2 bases not matched to a gene. This CDR3 comprises 12 residues. The CDR3 DNA is TGTGCCAGCCGGACAGGGGGTTATGGCTACACCTTC. Residues: CASRTGGYGYTF.

This rearrangement joins TRBV2 to TRBJ1-3; D is undetermined. Deletions cut 3 bases from V and 2 bases from J, with 5 bases between. This CDR3 comprises 13 residues. CDR1 is SNHLY and CDR2 is FYNNEI in the germline V gene. The CDR3 nucleotides read TGTGCCAGCAGTGAGCGAACTGGAAACACCATATATTTT. It yields the protein CASSERTGNTIYF.

The genes are TRBV7-2 and TRBJ2-7, with a possible D match to TRBD1 (6 bases). Germline V lookup: CDR1 SGHTA, CDR2 FQGNSA. The V gene lost 3 bases and the J gene lost 3 bases, with 12 bases spanning the gap. This CDR3 has 14 residues. The CDR3 DNA reads TGTGCCAGCAGCTTGTTACGGGACAACTACGAGCAGTACTTC. This gives the protein CASSLLRDNYEQYF.

The chain is built from TRBV11-2 and TRBJ2-7; 7 positions agree with TRBD2. The trim removed 6 bases at V and 0 bases at J, leaving 8 bases unmatched. Germline V gene data show CDR1 as SGHAT and CDR2 as FQNNGV. The CDR3 is 15 amino acids. DNA of the CDR3: TGTGCCAGCAGACTTGGAGCGGGAAGCTCCTACGAGCAGTACTTC. It specifies CASRLGAGSSYEQYF.

The V gene is TRBV9, the J gene TRBJ2-7, with TRBD2 matching 11 bases. The CDR3 loop spans 13 amino acids. Per germline, CDR1 SGDLS and CDR2 YYNGEE. The V gene end was trimmed by 1 base and the J gene end by 7 bases; junction bases not matched to a gene: 1. Here the CDR3 DNA reads TGTGCCAGCAGCGTACGACTAGCGGGAGAGCAGTACTTC. This encodes CASSVRLAGEQYF.

The chain carries TRBV27 and TRBJ2-3; TRBD2 agrees at 10 bases. V was pared by 4 bases and J by 0 bases, with 10 bases of the junction left unmatched. Per germline, CDR1 MNHEY and CDR2 SMNVEV (reference sequence). The CDR3 is 18 residues long. CDR3 sequence reads: CASSSYTPLAGSTDTQYF. The CDR3 DNA is TGTGCCAGCAGTTCGTACACCCCACTAGCGGGGAGCACAGATACGCAGTATTTT.

The chain has TRBV10-3 and TRBJ1-2, with 10 bases fitting TRBD1. Germline loops: CDR1 ENHRY, CDR2 SYGVKD. The CDR3 runs 13 residues. With 5 bases clipped from V and 5 bases from J, the junction kept 2 bases outside the gene matches. CDR3 amino acids: CAISTGQGYGYTF. CDR3 coding DNA: TGTGCCATCAGTACGGGACAGGGGTATGGCTACACCTTC.

V usage is TRBV20-1 and J usage is TRBJ1-2; D not resolved. Germline V CDR1 and CDR2: DFQATT, SNEGSKA (reference sequence). The CDR3 has 11 residues. V lost 7 bases and J lost 4, with 10 bases in between. The CDR3 protein is CSVRSVYGYTF. The CDR3 DNA follows: TGCAGTGTCAGATCAGTCTATGGCTACACCTTC.

CDR3 loop: CASSQDRAYQPQHF. Here the CDR3 DNA reads TGTGCCAGCAGTCAGGACAGGGCATATCAGCCCCAGCATTTT. The gene calls are TRBV6-6 and TRBJ1-5, with 8 nucleotides matching TRBD1. CDR1 is MNHNY and CDR2 is SVGAGI in the germline V gene (reference sequence). This CDR3 spans 14 amino acids. J lost 5 bases, V lost 5 bases, and 5 bases had no gene match.

The gene calls are TRBV5-1 and TRBJ1-1; D is ambiguous. The CDR3 runs 12 residues. CDR1 SGHRS and CDR2 YFSETQ come from the germline V gene. Trimming removed 4 bases at V and 4 bases at J, with 8 bases between. The CDR3 region is CASSLDGTEAFF. The DNA of the CDR3 is TGCGCCAGCAGCCTGGACGGCACTGAAGCTTTCTTT.